The 10 T cell receptor beta chains below come from one sample, sequenced in a study of T cell responses to AZD1222 COVID-19 vaccine. TCRdb's copy holds only in-frame clones and misses some; the assay was immunoSEQ multiplex PCR. The sample consists of about 130,000 clones, around 92% of them appearing once. The material was peripheral blood, obtained on day 0 of AZD1222 vaccination. Receptor source: an adult in good health.

The chain is built from TRBV4-3 and TRBJ1-2; D perhaps matches TRBD1 (6 bases). Between the trimmed V and J ends, which lost 1 base and 4 bases, there was a span of 10 bases. The V gene's germline CDR1 is LGHNA and CDR2 YSLEER. The CDR3 has 14 amino acids. CDR3 sequence (DNA): TGCGCCAGCAGCCAAGCCCAGGGGATCTATGGCTACACCTTC. This sequence encodes CASSQAQGIYGYTF.

CDR3 bases: TGCAGTGCCCCTCATGGACGGGAGCAGTACTTC. Protein sequence: CSAPHGREQYF. V usage is TRBV20-1 and J usage is TRBJ2-7; D gene uncertain. Germline CDR1 is DFQATT and CDR2 is SNEGSKA (reference sequence). Trimming shortened V by 6 bases and J by 7 bases, and 13 bases separated the two germline ends. The CDR3 is 11 residues long.

The chain employs TRBV5-6 and TRBJ2-7; D is unclear. CDR1 SGHDT and CDR2 YYEEEE come from the germline V gene. The CDR3 runs to 16 residues. Trimming took 4 bases from V and 2 from J, leaving 19 bases between them. The CDR3 bases are TGTGCCAGCAGCCCCCCCGACTGGGATACCGCCTACGAGCAGTACTTC. Protein product: CASSPPDWDTAYEQYF.

This chain uses TRBV13 with TRBJ2-5; TRBD2 matches at 8 bases. The CDR3 runs to 17 residues. Germline lookup yields CDR1 PRHDT and CDR2 FYEKMQ (reference sequence). The V segment lost 5 bases and the J segment 5 bases; nucleotides outside the gene matches: 16. This chain's CDR3 is CASSPPRSGSSQETQYF. Here the CDR3 DNA reads TGTGCCAGCAGCCCCCCCCGAAGCGGGAGTAGTCAGGAGACCCAGTACTTC.

J is TRBJ2-3 and V is TRBV3-1 (or the pseudogene TRBV3-2), with 10 nucleotides matching TRBD1. The CDR3 is made up of 15 amino acids. V trimming: 4 bases; J trimming: 3 bases; junction bases outside the gene matches: 4. Germline V gene lookup returns CDR1 LGHDT and CDR2 YNNKEL (reference sequence). In nucleotides, the CDR3 is TGTGCCAGCAGCCTCCGGACAGGGGGGACAGATACGCAGTATTTT. Amino acid sequence: CASSLRTGGTDTQYF.

This sequence joins TRBV7-8 and TRBJ1-5; D is unclear. Germline CDR1 and CDR2: SGHVS and FQNEAQ. The CDR3 is 13 residues long. V shed 0 bases and J shed 5 bases, with 5 bases lying between them. The CDR3 coding sequence is TGTGCCAGCAGCTTAGCCATTTATCAGCCCCAGCATTTT. It translates to CASSLAIYQPQHF.

V and J are TRBV4-1 and TRBJ2-7; D uncertain. The V end was cut by 2 bases, the J end by 2 bases, with 13 bases between. CDR3 length: 15 amino acids. Germline V gives CDR1 MGHRA, CDR2 YSYEKL. The DNA for the CDR3 is TGCGCCAGCAGCCAACCGGGCCCCGGCGCCTACGAGCAGTACTTC. Protein product: CASSQPGPGAYEQYF.

With regard to this clone: Other DNA sequences in the same sample also yield this CDR3. This rearrangement joins TRBV12-3 or TRBV12-4 to TRBJ2-5; D is ambiguous. The V end was cut by 3 bases, the J end by 4 bases, with 3 bases between. The CDR3 runs to 11 residues. Written as DNA, the CDR3 is TGTGCCAGCAGTTTCGGAGAGACCCAGTACTTC. This gives the protein CASSFGETQYF.

V gene TRBV4-2 combines with J gene TRBJ1-5, with a possible D match to TRBD1 (5 bases). V lost 0 bases to trimming and J lost 7 bases, with 16 bases between them. Looked up from germline, CDR1 is LGHNA and CDR2 is YNFKEQ. The CDR3 consists of 16 residues. CDR3 nucleotide sequence: TGTGCCAGCAGCCAAGAGCTCACAGGAAAGGGGCAGCCCCAGCATTTT. The encoded protein is CASSQELTGKGQPQHF.

The V call is TRBV10-3, the J call TRBJ2-5; a possible D gene is TRBD1 (6 bases). The CDR3 has 15 residues. CDR1 and CDR2 from the germline V gene are ENHRY and SYGVKD. V was shortened by 8 bases and J by 4 bases, with 20 bases between the two germline ends. This CDR3 is CAIQGGQDGAETQYF. CDR3 in DNA: TGTGCCATCCAAGGGGGACAAGACGGGGCAGAGACCCAGTACTTC.